This T cell receptor beta chain was recorded in a study of shared clonotypes between healthy human individuals. The table lists this clone with a count of one. V was trimmed by 4 bases and J by 4 bases, leaving 8 bases between them. Germline lookup yields CDR1 MGHDK and CDR2 SYGVNS. The CDR3 is 13 residues long. Authors' processing steps: Filtering differed, since immunoSEQ gave only junction sequences and no quality scores. The table came from immunoSEQ multiplex PCR; TCRdb's copy has only in-frame clones and leaves some out. D and trimming were read from the DNA, whereas the V and J calls and clone size are those reported in that table. The table lists 650,000 to 750,000 clones, roughly 70% of them singletons.

Sequences were obtained from memory CD4+ T cells sorted from blood. Subset noted: CD45RA-negative fraction. The gene calls are TRBV25-1 and TRBJ2-1; the D is unclear. This sequence was found in a woman aged 25 to 39 in good health. This chain's CDR3 is CASSGLSYNEQFF. The CDR3 bases are TGTGCCAGCAGTGGGCTGTCATACAATGAGCAGTTCTTC.